The subject of this entry is one T cell receptor (gamma chain). This clone is judged medium-sized (0.01 to 0.1%). The antigen it recognizes is unknown. Base qualities are missing; no much larger clone stands one base away. This record belongs to a study of γδ T cells in repeated Plasmodium falciparum infection listed by TCRdb under 2021. Describing the broader study: Malian children exposed to intense seasonal malaria transmission were enrolled in the natural-infection arm and compared with Australian children matched for age and gender. Malian gammadelta TCR repertoires were analysed cross-sectionally during no-transmission periods and were analysed longitudinally across acute febrile malaria episodes. Four controlled human malaria infections were administered to five or six malaria-naive U.S. adults over approximately 600 days by bites from P. falciparum NF54-infected Anopheles stephensi mosquitoes. The study examined how repeated Plasmodium falciparum infection shapes the human gammadelta T cell repertoire, using natural infection in Mali and controlled human malaria infection. Samples from controlled-infection subjects were taken at baseline, just before selected infections, and 21 days after each infection. General study outcomes and caveats: Compared with Australian children, Malian children appeared to have Vdelta2-negative gammadelta TCR repertoires that were more clonally expanded, less diverse and less shared. Because the controlled-infection cohort was small, analysis of inter-individual variability in gammadelta T cell responses was limited. Waves of new clonotype selection in Vdelta2-negative, largely Vdelta1+, gammadelta TCR repertoires appeared to be driven by repeated controlled infections. Across time and infection, the Vgamma9/Vdelta2+ TCR repertoires showed a highly stable polyclonal makeup, with many TCRgamma sequences overlapping between individuals. The Malian cohort was drawn from a small rural village made up mostly of one ethnic group, which limits generalizability.

Inclusive of the bounding cysteine and phenylalanine, the CDR3 is 16 residues long. Only CDR3 DNA remains: 48 bases, in frame from the first base. At the junction V is shortened by 4 bases and J by 3 bases; bases outside the gene matches: 3. CDR1 and CDR2 are read off the germline V gene (reference sequence) as GITISATS and ISYDGTV. Library construction relied on multiplex PCR. Instrument on record: Illumina MiSeq. Both TCR gamma (TRG) and TCR delta (TRD) chains were sequenced from each sorted gammadelta T cell sample. Processing in the source paper ran as follows. Repertoire analyses included clonotype tree plots, accumulated frequency of the top 20 clonotypes, diversity index (DI) and D75 metrics. TCRdb called clones from the public reads with CATT, and repeated DNA sequences were later combined into one row. V and J calls and clone size were set by TCRdb, not the authors. This sample lists about 30,000 gamma-chain clones; about 1.5% were detected once. The top ten hold 15% to 20% of the sample.

Vgamma9/Vdelta2+ and Vdelta2-negative gammadelta T cell populations were flow-sorted from peripheral blood mononuclear cells for bulk TCR repertoire analysis. Material: gamma-delta T cells from blood. This receptor chain uses TRGV9 and TRGJP. The TCR originated in a pool of human donors (malaria-infected and uninfected, not separated). The CDR3 corresponds to CALWDMQELGKKIKVF. The sequence in DNA is TGTGCCTTGTGGGACATGCAAGAGTTGGGCAAAAAAATCAAGGTATTT.